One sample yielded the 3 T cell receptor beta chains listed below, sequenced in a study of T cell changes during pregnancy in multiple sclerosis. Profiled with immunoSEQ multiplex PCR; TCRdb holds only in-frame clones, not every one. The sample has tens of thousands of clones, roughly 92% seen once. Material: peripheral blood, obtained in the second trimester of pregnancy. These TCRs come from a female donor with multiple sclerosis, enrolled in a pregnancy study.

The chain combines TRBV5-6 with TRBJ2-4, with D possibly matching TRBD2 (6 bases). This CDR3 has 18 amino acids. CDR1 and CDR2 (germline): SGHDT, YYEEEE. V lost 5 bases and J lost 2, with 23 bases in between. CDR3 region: CASRPQGLRDSSKNIQYF. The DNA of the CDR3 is TGTGCCAGCAGACCTCAGGGCTTGCGGGATTCATCCAAAAACATTCAGTACTTC. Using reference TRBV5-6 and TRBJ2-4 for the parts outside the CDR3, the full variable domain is DAGVTQSPTHLIKTRGQQVTLRCSPKSGHDTVSWYQQALGQGPQFIFQYYEEEERQRGNFPDRFSGHQFPNYSSELNVNALLLGDSALYLCASRPQGLRDSSKNIQYFGAGTRLSVL.

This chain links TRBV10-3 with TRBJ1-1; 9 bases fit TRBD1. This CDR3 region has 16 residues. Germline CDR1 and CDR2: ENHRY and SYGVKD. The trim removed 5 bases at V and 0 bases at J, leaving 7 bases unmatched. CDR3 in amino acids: CAISWGQGIVNTEAFF. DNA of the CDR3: TGTGCCATCAGTTGGGGACAGGGTATAGTGAACACTGAAGCTTTCTTT.

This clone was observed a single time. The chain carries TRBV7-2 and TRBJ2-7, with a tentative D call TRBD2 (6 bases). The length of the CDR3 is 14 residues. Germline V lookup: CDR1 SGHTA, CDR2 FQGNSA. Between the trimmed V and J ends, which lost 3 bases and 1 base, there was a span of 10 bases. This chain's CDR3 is CASSFDRGSYEQYF. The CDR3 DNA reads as TGTGCCAGCAGCTTCGATCGGGGGTCCTACGAGCAGTACTTC.